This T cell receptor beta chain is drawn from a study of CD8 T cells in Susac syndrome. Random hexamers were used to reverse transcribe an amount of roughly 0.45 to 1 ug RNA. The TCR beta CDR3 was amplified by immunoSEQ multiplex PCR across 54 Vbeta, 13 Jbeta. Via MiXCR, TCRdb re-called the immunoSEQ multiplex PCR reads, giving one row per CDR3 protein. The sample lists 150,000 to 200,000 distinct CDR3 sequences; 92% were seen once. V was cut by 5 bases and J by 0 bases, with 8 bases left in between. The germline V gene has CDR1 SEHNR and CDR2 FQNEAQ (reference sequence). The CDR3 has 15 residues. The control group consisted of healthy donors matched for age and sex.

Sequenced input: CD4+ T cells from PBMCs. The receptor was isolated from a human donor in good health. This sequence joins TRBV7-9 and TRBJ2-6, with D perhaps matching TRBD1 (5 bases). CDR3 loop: CASSQDISGANVLTF. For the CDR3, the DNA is TGTGCCAGCAGCCAGGACATCTCTGGGGCCAACGTCCTGACTTTC.